Shown below are 6 T cell receptor beta chains from a single sample sequenced in a study of T cells in Graves' hyperthyroidism and ophthalmopathy. RNA transcripts were the template for amplifying TCR beta CDR3 regions. When the TCR CDR3 underwent first-round RT-PCR, the HTBI primer set was used. TCRdb called the multiplex PCR reads again in MiXCR, with one record for every CDR3 protein. The table includes about 560,000 distinct CDR3 sequences, roughly 15% detected once. Sequencing input: blood. The receptors originated from a woman aged 40 to 49 with Graves' hyperthyroidism.

There are many counts of this clonotype. The rearrangement uses TRBV7-9 and TRBJ2-1; D not resolved. Germline V CDR1 and CDR2: SEHNR, FQNEAQ (reference sequence). V was shortened by 1 base and J by 5 bases, with 6 bases between the two germline ends. There are 13 residues in the CDR3. Here the CDR3 reads CASSLGQHNEQFF. CDR3 DNA: TGTGCCAGCAGCTTAGGGCAGCACAATGAGCAGTTCTTC. Based on the CDR3 plus reference TRBV7-9 and TRBJ2-1, the full variable domain is DTGVSQNPRHKITKRGQNVTFRCDPISEHNRLYWYRQTLGQGPEFLTYFQNEAQLEKSRLLSDRFSAERPKGSFSTLEIQRTEQGDSAMYLCASSLGQHNEQFFGPGTRLTVL.

Comments on this clonotype: A read error is possible here, since a much larger clone lies one base away. J is TRBJ2-3 and V is TRBV6-2 or TRBV6-3; 10 bases fit TRBD1. The CDR3 covers 13 residues. Germline lookup yields CDR1 MNHEY and CDR2 SVGEGT. Germline trimming cut 7 bases from V and 4 bases from J; bases unmatched to any gene: 2. The CDR3 here is CASKGQGPDTQYF. The CDR3 DNA is TGTGCCAGCAAGGGACAGGGGCCAGATACGCAGTATTTT.

Many counts were recorded for this clonotype. CDR3 bases: TGTGCCAGCAGTGAATTGTGGGAGGGACACCACGAGCAGTACTTC. This encodes CASSELWEGHHEQYF. The J gene is TRBJ2-7, the V gene TRBV2; TRBD2 is a possible D gene (7 bases). The germline gives CDR1 SNHLY, CDR2 FYNNEI. Trimming shortened V by 2 bases and J by 5 bases, and 16 bases separated the two germline ends. The CDR3 is 15 amino acids.

This clonotype was counted only a few times. This chain links TRBV2 with TRBJ1-3, with TRBD1 as a possible D gene (6 bases). Germline V gene data show CDR1 as SNHLY and CDR2 as FYNNEI. V shed 4 bases and J shed 4 bases, with 14 bases lying between them. The CDR3 length is 15 residues. In DNA form, the CDR3 reads TGTGCCAGCAGTGCCGACAGGTTTACGGGAAACACCATATATTTT. Its translation is CASSADRFTGNTIYF.

This clonotype was counted many times. The junction and the germline gene differ at one end; a read error may be behind it. This chain uses TRBV6-1 with TRBJ1-5; no firm D call. The germline V gene has CDR1 MNHNS and CDR2 SASEGT. This CDR3 is 11 amino acids long. CDR3 region: CASGEIQPQHF. Written as DNA, the CDR3 is TGTGCCAGCGGTGAAATCCAGCCCCAGCATTTT.

This clonotype was counted only a few times. The chain uses TRBV30 and TRBJ2-3; no firm D call. Germline V CDR1 and CDR2: GTSNPN, SVGIG (reference sequence). V gave up 3 bases and J gave up 0 bases, with 7 bases separating them. The CDR3 runs 13 residues. CDR3 bases: TGTGCCTGGAGCCACACAAGCACAGATACGCAGTATTTT. It specifies CAWSHTSTDTQYF.